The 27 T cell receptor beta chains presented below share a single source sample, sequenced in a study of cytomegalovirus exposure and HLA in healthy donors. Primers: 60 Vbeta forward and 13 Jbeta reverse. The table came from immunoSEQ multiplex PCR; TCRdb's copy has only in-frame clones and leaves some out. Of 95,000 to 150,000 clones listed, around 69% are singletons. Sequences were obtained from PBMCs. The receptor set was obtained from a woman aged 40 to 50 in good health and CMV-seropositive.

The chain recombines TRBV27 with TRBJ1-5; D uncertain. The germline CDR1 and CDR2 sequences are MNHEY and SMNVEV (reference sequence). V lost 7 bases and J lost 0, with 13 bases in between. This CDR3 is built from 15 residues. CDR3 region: CASKLYRDSNQPQHF. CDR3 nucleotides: TGTGCCAGCAAATTGTACAGAGATAGCAATCAGCCCCAGCATTTT.

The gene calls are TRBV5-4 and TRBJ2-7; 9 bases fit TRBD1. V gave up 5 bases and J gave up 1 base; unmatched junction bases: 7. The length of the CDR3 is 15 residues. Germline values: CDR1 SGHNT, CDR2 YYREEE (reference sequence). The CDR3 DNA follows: TGTGCCAGCAGTCACGGACAGGGGCGATCCTACGAGCAGTACTTC. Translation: CASSHGQGRSYEQYF.

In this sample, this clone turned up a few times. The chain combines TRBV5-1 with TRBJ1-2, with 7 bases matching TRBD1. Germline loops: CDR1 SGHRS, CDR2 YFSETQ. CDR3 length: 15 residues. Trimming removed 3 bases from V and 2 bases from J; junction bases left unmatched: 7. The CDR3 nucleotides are TGCGCCAGCAGCTCAGGGGACAGCCCAAACTATGGCTACACCTTC. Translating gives CASSSGDSPNYGYTF.

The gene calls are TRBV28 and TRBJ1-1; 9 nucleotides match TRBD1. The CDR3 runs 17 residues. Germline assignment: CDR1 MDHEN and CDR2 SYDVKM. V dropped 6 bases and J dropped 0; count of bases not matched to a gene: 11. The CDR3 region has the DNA TGTGCCAGCAGGCCTCCGGACAGGGGTTTCATGAACACTGAAGCTTTCTTT. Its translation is CASRPPDRGFMNTEAFF.

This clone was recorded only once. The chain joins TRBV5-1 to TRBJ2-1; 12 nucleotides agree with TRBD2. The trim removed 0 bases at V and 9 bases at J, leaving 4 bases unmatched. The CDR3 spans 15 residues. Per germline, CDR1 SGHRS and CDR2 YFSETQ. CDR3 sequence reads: CASSLVASGGGEQFF. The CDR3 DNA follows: TGCGCCAGCAGCTTGGTGGCTAGCGGGGGGGGTGAGCAGTTCTTC.

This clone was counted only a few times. CDR3 in DNA: TGTGCCAGCAGCCTAGGGACTAGCGCCGTCCAAGATACGCAGTATTTT. Translation: CASSLGTSAVQDTQYF. This chain uses TRBV25-1 with TRBJ2-3, with 10 bases fitting TRBD2. The CDR3 loop spans 16 amino acids. V lost 6 bases, J lost 5 bases, and 11 bases stayed unmatched. In germline, CDR1 is MGHDK, CDR2 SYGVNS. Looking up the rest from reference TRBV25-1 and TRBJ2-3 gives the full variable domain: EADIYQTPRYLVIGTGKKITLECSQTMGHDKMYWYQQDPGMELHLIHYSYGVNSTEKGDLSSESTVSRIRTEHFPLTLESARPSHTSQYLCASSLGTSAVQDTQYFGPGTRLTVL.

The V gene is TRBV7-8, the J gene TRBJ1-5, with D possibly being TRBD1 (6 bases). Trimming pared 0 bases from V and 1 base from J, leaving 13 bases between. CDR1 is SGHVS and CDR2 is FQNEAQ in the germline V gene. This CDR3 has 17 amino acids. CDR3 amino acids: CASSLAQGHQSNQPQHF. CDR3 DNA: TGTGCCAGCAGCTTAGCGCAGGGACACCAGAGCAATCAGCCCCAGCATTTT. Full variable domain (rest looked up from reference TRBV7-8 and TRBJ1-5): GAGVSQSPRYKVAKRGQDVALRCDPISGHVSLFWYQQALGQGPEFLTYFQNEAQLDKSGLPSDRFFAERPEGSVSTLKIQRTQQEDSAVYLCASSLAQGHQSNQPQHFGDGTRLSIL.

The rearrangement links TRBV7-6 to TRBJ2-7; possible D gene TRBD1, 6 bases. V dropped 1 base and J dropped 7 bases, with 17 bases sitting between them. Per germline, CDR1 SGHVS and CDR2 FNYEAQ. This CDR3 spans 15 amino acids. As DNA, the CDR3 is TGTGCCAGCAGCTTAGTGGAGAGGGGGATGAGAGAGCAGTACTTC. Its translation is CASSLVERGMREQYF.

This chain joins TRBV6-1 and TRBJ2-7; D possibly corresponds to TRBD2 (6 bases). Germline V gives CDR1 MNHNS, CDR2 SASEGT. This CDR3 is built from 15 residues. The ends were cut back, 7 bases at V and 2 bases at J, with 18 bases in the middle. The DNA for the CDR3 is TGTGCCAGCAACACCTGGAGCGGGCCAACCTACGAGCAGTACTTC. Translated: CASNTWSGPTYEQYF.

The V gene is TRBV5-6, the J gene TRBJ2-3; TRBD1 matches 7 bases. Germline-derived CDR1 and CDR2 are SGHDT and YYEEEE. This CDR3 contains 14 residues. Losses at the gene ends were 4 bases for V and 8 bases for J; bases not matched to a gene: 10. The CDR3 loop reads CASSRQGRWGTQYF. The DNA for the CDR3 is TGTGCCAGCAGCCGACAGGGACGCTGGGGTACGCAGTATTTT.

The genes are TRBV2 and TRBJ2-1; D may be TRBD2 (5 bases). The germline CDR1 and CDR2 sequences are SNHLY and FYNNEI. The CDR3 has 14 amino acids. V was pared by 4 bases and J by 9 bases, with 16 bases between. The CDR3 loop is CASSVGPYGVEQFF. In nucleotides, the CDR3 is TGTGCCAGCAGTGTAGGACCGTACGGGGTTGAGCAGTTCTTC.

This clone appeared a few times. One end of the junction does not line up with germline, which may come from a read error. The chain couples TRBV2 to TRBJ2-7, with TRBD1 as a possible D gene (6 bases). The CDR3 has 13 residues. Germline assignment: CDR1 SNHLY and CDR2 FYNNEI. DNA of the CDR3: TGTGCCAGCAGTACGACAGCCTCTCCCCGTAGGGGGTTC. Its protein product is CASSTTASPRRGF.

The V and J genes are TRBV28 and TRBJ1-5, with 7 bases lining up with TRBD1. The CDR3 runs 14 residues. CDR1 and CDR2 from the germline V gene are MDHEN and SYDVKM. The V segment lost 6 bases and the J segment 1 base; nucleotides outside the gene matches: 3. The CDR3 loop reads CASRLTGSNQPQHF. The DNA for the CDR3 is TGTGCCAGCAGGTTGACAGGGAGCAATCAGCCCCAGCATTTT.

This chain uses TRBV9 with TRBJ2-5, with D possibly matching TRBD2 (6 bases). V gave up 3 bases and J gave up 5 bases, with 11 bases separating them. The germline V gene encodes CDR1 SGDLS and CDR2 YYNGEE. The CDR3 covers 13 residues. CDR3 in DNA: TGTGCCAGCAGCGCCGGGAGCGGGGAGACCCAGTACTTC. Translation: CASSAGSGETQYF.

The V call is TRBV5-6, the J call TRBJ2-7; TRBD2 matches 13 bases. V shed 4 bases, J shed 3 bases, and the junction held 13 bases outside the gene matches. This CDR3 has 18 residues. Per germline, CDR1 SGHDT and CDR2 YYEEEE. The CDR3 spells CASSVLAGGPVVYYEQYF. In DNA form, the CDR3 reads TGTGCCAGCAGCGTACTAGCGGGAGGGCCGGTCGTGTACTACGAGCAGTACTTC.

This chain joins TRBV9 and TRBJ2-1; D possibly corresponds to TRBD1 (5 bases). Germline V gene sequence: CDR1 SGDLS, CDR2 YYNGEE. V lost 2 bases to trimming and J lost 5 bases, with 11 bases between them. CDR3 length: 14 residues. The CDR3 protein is CASSVSGKDNEQFF. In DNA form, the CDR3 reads TGTGCCAGCAGCGTGTCAGGGAAGGACAATGAGCAGTTCTTC.

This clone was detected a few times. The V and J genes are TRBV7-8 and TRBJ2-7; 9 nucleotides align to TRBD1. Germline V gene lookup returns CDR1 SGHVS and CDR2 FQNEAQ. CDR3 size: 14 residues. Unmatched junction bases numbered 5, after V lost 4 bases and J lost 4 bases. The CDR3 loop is CASSYGQGLYEQYF. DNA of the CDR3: TGTGCCAGCAGCTATGGACAGGGGTTATACGAGCAGTACTTC. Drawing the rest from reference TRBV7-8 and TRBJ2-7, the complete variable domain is GAGVSQSPRYKVAKRGQDVALRCDPISGHVSLFWYQQALGQGPEFLTYFQNEAQLDKSGLPSDRFFAERPEGSVSTLKIQRTQQEDSAVYLCASSYGQGLYEQYFGPGTRLTVT.

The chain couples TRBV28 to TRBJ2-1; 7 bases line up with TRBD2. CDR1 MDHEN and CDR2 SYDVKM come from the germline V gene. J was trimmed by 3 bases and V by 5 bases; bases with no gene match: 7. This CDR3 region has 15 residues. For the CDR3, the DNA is TGTGCCAGCAGTAAGAGCGGGACTTTCTACAATGAGCAGTTCTTC. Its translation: CASSKSGTFYNEQFF.

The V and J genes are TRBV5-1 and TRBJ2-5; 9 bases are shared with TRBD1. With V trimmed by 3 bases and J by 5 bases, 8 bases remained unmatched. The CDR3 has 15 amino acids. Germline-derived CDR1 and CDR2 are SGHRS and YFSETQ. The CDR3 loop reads CASSYRGTGRETQYF. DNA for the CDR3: TGCGCCAGCAGCTACCGGGGGACAGGGAGGGAGACCCAGTACTTC.

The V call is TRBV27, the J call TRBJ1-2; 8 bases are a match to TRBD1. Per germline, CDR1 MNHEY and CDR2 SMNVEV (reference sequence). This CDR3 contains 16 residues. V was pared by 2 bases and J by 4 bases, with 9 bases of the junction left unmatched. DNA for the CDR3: TGTGCCAGCAGTTTAAGGGGGACAGGTATACCCTATGGCTACACCTTC. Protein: CASSLRGTGIPYGYTF.

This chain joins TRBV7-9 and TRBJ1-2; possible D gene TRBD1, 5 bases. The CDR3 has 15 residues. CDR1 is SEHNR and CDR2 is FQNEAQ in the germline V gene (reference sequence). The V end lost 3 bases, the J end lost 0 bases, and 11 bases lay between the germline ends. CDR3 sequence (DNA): TGTGCCAGCAGCTTCGACAGTCGTACTAACTATGGCTACACCTTC. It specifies CASSFDSRTNYGYTF.

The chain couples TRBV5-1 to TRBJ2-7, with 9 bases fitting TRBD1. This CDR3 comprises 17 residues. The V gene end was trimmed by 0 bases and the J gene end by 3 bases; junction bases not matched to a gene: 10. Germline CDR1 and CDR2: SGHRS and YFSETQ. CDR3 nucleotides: TGCGCCAGCAGCTTGGCCACCTTCCGGGACAGGGACTACGAGCAGTACTTC. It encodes CASSLATFRDRDYEQYF.

The CDR3 coding sequence is TGTGCCAGCAATGACCGGGACAGGGATGAAAAACTGTTTTTT. Amino acids: CASNDRDRDEKLFF. The rearrangement links TRBV6-1 to TRBJ1-4; 9 positions match TRBD1. This CDR3 is built from 14 residues. Germline loops: CDR1 MNHNS, CDR2 SASEGT. Trimming took 7 bases from V and 6 from J; bases not matched to a gene: 6.

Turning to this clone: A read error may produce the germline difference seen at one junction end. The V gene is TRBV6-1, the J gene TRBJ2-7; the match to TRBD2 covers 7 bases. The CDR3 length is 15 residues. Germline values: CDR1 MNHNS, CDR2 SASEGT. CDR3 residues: CANSPLGGGTHEQYF. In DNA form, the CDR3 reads TGTGCCAACAGTCCCCTGGGGGGAGGGACCCACGAGCAGTACTTC.

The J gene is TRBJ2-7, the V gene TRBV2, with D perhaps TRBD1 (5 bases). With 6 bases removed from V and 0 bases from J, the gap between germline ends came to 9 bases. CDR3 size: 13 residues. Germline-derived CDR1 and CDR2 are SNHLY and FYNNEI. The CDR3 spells CASRAGISYEQYF. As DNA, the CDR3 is TGTGCCAGCAGGGCAGGGATCTCCTACGAGCAGTACTTC.

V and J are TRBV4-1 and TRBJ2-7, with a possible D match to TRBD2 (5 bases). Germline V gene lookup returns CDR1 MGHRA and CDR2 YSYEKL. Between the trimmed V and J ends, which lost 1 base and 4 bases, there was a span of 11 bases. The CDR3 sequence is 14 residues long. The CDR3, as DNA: TGCGCCAGCAGCCAAGCGAACGGCGGGTACGAGCAGTACTTC. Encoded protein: CASSQANGGYEQYF.

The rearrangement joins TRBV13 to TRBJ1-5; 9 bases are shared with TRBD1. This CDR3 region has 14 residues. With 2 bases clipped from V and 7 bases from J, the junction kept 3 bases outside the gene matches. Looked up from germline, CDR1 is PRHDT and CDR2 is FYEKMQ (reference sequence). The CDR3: CASSLRQGDQPQHF. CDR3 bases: TGTGCCAGCAGCTTACGACAGGGGGACCAGCCCCAGCATTTT.